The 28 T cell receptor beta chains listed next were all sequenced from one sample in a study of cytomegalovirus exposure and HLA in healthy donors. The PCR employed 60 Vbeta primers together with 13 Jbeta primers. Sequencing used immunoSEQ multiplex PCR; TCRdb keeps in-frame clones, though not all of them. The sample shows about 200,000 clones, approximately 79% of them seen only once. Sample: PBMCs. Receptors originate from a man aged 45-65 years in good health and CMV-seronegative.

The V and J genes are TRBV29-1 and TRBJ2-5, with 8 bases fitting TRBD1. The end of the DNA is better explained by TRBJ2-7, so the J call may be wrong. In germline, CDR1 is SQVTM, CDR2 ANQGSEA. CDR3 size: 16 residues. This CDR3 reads CSVEGGLGTGGYEQYF. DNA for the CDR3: TGCAGCGTTGAAGGGGGCCTTGGAACAGGGGGGTACGAGCAGTACTTC.

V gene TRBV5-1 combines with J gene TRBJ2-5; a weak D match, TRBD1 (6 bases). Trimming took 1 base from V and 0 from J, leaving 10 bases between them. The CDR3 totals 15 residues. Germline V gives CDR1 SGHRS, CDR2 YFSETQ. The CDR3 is CASSLLGDNQETQYF. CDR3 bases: TGCGCCAGCAGCTTGCTGGGGGACAACCAAGAGACCCAGTACTTC.

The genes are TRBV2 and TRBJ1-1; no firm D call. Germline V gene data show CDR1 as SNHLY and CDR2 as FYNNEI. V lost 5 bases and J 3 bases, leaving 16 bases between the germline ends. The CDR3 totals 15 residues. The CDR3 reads CASSKLVNGDTEAFF. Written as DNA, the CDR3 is TGTGCCAGCAGTAAGCTTGTAAACGGGGACACTGAAGCTTTCTTT.

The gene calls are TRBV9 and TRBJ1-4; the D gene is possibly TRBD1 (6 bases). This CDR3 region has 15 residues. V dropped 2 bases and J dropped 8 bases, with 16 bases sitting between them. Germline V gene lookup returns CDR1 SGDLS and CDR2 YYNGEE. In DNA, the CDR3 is TGTGCCAGCAGCGTGGGGGCAGGTCTCCGGGAAAAACTGTTTTTT. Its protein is CASSVGAGLREKLFF.

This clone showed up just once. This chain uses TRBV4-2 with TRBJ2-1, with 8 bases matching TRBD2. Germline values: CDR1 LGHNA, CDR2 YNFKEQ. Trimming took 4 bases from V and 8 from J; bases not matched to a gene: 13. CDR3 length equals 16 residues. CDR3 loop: CASSPSSYSGSHEQFF. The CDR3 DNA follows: TGTGCCAGCAGCCCCTCGTCATACAGCGGGAGCCATGAGCAGTTCTTC.

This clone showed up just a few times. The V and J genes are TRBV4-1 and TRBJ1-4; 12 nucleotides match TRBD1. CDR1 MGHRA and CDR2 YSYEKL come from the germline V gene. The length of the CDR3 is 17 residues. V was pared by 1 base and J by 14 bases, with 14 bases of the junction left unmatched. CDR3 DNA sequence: TGCGCCAGCAGCCAAGCTCCTAGCGGGACAGGGGGCATTACGCTGTTTTTT. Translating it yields CASSQAPSGTGGITLFF.

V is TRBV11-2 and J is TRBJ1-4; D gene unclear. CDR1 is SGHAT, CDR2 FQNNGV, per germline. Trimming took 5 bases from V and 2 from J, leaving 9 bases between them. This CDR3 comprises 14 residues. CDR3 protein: CASSPPGTNEKLFF. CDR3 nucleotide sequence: TGTGCCAGCAGCCCCCCCGGGACTAATGAAAAACTGTTTTTT.

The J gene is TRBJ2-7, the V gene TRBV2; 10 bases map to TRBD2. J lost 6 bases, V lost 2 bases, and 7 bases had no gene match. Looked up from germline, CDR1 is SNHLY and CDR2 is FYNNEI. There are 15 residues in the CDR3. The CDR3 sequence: CASSERAGGPSEQYF. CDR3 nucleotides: TGTGCCAGCAGTGAACGAGCGGGAGGGCCTAGCGAGCAGTACTTC.

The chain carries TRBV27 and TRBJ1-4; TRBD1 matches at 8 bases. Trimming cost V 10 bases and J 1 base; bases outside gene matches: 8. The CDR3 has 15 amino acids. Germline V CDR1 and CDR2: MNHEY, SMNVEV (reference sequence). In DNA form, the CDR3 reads TGTGCCACTAAGGACAGGGATCTAACTAATGAAAAACTGTTTTTT. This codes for CATKDRDLTNEKLFF.

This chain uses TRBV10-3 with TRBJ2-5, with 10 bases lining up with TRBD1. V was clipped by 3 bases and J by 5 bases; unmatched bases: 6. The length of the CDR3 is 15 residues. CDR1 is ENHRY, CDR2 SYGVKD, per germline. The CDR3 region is CAISEVRTGGETQYF. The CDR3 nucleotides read TGTGCCATCAGTGAAGTCAGGACAGGGGGTGAGACCCAGTACTTC.

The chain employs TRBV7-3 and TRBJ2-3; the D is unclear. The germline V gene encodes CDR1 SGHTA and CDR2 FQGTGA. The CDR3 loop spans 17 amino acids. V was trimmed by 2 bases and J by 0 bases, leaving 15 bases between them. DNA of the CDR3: TGTGCCAGCAGCTTAGTTGCTAGTCGGAGAAGCACAGATACGCAGTATTTT. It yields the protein CASSLVASRRSTDTQYF.

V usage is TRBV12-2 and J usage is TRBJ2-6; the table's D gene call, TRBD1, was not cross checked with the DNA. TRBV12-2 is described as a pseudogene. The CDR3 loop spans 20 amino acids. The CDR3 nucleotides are TGTGCAAGTCGCTTATCCGGGACAGTGAGTGTTTCGCTCGGGGCCGACGTCCTGACTTTC. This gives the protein CASRLSGTVSVSLGADVLTF.

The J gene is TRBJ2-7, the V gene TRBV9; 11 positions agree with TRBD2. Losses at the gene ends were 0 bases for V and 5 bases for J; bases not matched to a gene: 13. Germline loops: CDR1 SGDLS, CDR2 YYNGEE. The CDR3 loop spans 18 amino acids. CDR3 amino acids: CASSVGLAGGNLVDEQYF. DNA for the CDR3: TGTGCCAGCAGCGTAGGGCTAGCGGGAGGCAATCTTGTTGACGAGCAGTACTTC.

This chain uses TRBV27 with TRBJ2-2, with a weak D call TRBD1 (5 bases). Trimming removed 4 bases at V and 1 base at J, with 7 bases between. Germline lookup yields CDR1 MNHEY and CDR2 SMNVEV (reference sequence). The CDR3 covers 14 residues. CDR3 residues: CASSSTGNTGELFF. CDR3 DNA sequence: TGTGCCAGCAGTTCCACAGGGAACACCGGGGAGCTGTTTTTT.

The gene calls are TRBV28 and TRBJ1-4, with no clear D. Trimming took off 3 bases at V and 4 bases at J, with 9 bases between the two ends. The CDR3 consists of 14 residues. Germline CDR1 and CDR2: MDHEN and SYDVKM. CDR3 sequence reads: CASSFGGYNEKLFF. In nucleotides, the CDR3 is TGTGCCAGCAGTTTCGGAGGTTATAATGAAAAACTGTTTTTT.

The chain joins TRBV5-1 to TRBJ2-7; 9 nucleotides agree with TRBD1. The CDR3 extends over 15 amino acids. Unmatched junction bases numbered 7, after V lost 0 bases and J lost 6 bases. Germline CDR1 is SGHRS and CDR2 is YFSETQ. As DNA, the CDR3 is TGCGCCAGCAGCTTGGCCTTAGGACAGGGGCGCGAGCAGTACTTC. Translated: CASSLALGQGREQYF.

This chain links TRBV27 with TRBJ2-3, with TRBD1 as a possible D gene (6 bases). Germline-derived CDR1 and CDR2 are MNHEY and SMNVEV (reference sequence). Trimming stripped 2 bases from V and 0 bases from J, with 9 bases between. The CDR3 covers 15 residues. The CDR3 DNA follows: TGTGCCAGCAGTTTAAGGACAGCTAGCACAGATACGCAGTATTTT. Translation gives CASSLRTASTDTQYF.

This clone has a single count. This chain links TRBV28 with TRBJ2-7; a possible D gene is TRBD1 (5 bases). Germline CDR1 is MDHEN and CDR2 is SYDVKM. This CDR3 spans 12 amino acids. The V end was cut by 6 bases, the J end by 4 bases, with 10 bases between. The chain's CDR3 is CASRDTRYEQYF. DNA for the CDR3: TGTGCCAGCAGGGACACAAGATACGAGCAGTACTTC. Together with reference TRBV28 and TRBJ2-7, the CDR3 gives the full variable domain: DVKVTQSSRYLVKRTGEKVFLECVQDMDHENMFWYRQDPGLGLRLIYFSYDVKMKEKGDIPEGYSVSREKKERFSLILESASTNQTSMYLCASRDTRYEQYFGPGTRLTVT.

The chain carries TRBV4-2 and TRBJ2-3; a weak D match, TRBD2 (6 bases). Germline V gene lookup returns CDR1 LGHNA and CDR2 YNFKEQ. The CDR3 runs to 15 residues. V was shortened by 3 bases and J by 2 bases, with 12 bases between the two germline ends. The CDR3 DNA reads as TGTGCCAGCAGCCAGACTAGGCAAAACACAGATACGCAGTATTTT. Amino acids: CASSQTRQNTDTQYF.

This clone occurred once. The CDR3 region is CASSPGTGGTDTQYF. The CDR3 DNA sequence: TGTGCCAGCTCACCAGGGACAGGGGGGACAGATACGCAGTATTTT. This chain joins TRBV18 and TRBJ2-3; 11 positions match TRBD1. Looked up from germline, CDR1 is KGHSH and CDR2 is LQKENI. Trimming at V came to 2 bases and at J to 3 bases, leaving 1 base not matched to a gene. This CDR3 spans 15 amino acids.

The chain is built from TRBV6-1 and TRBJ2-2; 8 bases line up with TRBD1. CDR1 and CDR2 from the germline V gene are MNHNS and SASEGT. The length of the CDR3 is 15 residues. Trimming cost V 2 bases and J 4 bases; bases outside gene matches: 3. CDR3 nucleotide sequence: TGTGCCAGCAGTGAACCAGGGGGCGTCACCGGGGAGCTGTTTTTT. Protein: CASSEPGGVTGELFF.

The CDR3 DNA follows: TGTGCCTGGAGGGAGTGGGGGAGGTTTATGAACACTGAAGCTTTCTTT. Translating gives CAWREWGRFMNTEAFF. This rearrangement joins TRBV30 to TRBJ1-1, with a tentative D call TRBD1 (5 bases). This CDR3 has 16 amino acids. The germline V gene encodes CDR1 GTSNPN and CDR2 SVGIG (reference sequence). Trimming removed 3 bases from V and 0 bases from J, with 17 bases in between.

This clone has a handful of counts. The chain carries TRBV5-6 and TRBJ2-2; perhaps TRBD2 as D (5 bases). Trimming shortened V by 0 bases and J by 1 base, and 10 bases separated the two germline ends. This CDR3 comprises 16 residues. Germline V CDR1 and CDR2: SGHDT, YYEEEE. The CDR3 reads CASSLGLAWNTGELFF. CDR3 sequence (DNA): TGTGCCAGCAGCTTGGGGCTAGCTTGGAACACCGGGGAGCTGTTTTTT.

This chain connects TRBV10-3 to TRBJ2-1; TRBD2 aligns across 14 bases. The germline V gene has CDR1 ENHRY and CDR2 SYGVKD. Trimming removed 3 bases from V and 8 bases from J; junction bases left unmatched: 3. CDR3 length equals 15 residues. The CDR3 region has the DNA TGTGCCATCAGTGACCTGGGACTAGCGGGAGATGAGCAGTTCTTC. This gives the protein CAISDLGLAGDEQFF.

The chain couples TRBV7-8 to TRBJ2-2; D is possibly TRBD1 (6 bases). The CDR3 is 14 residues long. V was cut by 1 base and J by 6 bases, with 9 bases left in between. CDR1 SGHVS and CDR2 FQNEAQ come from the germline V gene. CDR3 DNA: TGTGCCAGCAGCTTAGGGACAGTCCCCGGGGAGCTGTTTTTT. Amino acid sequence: CASSLGTVPGELFF. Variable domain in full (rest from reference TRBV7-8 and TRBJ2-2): GAGVSQSPRYKVAKRGQDVALRCDPISGHVSLFWYQQALGQGPEFLTYFQNEAQLDKSGLPSDRFFAERPEGSVSTLKIQRTQQEDSAVYLCASSLGTVPGELFFGEGSRLTVL.

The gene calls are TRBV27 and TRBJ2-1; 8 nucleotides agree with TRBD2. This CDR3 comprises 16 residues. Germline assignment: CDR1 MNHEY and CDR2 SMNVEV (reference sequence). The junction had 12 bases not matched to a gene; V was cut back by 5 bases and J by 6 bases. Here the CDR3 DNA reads TGTGCCAGCAGTCCCTCAGCGGGAGAGGCGGGCAATGAGCAGTTCTTC. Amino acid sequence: CASSPSAGEAGNEQFF.

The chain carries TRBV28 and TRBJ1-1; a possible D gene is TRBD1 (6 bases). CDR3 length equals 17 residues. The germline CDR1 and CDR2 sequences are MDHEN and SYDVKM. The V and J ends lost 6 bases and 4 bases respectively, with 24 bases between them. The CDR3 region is CASRSPGAPVGATEAFF. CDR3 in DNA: TGTGCCAGCAGGTCACCAGGGGCCCCAGTCGGGGCCACTGAAGCTTTCTTT.

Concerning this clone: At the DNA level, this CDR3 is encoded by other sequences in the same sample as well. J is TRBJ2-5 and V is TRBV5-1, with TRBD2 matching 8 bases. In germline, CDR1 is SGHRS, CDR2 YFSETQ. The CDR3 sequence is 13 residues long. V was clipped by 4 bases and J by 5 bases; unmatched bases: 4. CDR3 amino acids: CASSPGGGETQYF. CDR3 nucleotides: TGCGCCAGCAGCCCGGGAGGGGGGGAGACCCAGTACTTC.